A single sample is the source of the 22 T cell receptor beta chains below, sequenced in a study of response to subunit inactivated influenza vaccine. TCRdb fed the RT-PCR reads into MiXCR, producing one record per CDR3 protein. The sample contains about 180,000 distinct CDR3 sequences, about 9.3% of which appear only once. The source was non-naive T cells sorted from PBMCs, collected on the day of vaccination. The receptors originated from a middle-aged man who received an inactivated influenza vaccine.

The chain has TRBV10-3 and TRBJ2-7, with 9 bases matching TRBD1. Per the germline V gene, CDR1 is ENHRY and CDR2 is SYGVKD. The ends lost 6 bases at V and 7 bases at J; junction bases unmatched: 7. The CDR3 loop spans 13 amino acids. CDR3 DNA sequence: TGTGCCATCAGCCCGGGACAGGGTGTGGAGCAGTACTTC. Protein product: CAISPGQGVEQYF.

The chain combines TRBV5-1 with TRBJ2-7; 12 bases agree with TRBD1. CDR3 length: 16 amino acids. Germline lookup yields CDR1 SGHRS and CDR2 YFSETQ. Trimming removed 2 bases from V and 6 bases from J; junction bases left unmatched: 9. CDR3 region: CASSLGGTGGFGEQYF. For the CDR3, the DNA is TGCGCCAGCAGCTTAGGGGGGACAGGGGGCTTTGGCGAGCAGTACTTC.

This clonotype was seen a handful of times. The DNA for the CDR3 is TGTGCCAGCAGCTTAGGACAGGAACTTAACTATGGCTACACCTTC. Its translation is CASSLGQELNYGYTF. The rearrangement links TRBV7-8 to TRBJ1-2; D is possibly TRBD1 (6 bases). CDR1 SGHVS and CDR2 FQNEAQ come from the germline V gene. The ends were cut back, 1 base at V and 1 base at J, with 10 bases in the middle. CDR3 length: 15 amino acids.

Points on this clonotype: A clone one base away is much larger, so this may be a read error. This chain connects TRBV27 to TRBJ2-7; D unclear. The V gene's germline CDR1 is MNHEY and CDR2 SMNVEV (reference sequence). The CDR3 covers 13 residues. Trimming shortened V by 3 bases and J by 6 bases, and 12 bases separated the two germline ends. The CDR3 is CASSFKGLGEQYF. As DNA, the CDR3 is TGTGCCAGCAGTTTTAAGGGATTGGGCGAGCAGTACTTC.

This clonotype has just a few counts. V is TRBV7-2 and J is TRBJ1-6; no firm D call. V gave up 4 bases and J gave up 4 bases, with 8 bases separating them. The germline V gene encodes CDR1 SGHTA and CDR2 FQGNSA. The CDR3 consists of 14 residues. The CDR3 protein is CASSYTSYNSPLHF. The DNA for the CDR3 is TGTGCCAGCAGCTACACAAGTTATAATTCACCCCTCCACTTT. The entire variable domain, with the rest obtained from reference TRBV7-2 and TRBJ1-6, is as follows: GAGVSQSPSNKVTEKGKDVELRCDPISGHTALYWYRQSLGQGLEFLIYFQGNSAPDKSGLPSDRFSAERTGGSVSTLTIQRTQQEDSAVYLCASSYTSYNSPLHFGNGTRLTVT.

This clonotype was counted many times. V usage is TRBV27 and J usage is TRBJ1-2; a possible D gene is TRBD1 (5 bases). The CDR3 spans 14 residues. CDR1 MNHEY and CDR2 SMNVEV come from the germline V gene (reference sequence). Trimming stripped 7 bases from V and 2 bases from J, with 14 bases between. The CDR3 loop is CASTSMQGNYGYTF. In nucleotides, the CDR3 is TGTGCCAGCACCTCCATGCAGGGCAACTATGGCTACACCTTC.

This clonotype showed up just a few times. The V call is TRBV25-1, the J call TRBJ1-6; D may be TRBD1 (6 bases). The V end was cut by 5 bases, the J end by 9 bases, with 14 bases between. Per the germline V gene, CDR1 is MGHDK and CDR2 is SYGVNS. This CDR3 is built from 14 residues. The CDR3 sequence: CASSPTGRASPLHF. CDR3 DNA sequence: TGTGCCAGCAGTCCCACAGGGAGGGCTTCACCCCTCCACTTT.

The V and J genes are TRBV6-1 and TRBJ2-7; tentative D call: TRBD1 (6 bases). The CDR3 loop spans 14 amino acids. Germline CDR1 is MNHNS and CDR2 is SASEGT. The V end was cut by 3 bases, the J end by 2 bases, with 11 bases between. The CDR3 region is CASSDDRTPYEQYF. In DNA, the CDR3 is TGTGCCAGCAGTGACGACAGGACCCCCTACGAGCAGTACTTC.

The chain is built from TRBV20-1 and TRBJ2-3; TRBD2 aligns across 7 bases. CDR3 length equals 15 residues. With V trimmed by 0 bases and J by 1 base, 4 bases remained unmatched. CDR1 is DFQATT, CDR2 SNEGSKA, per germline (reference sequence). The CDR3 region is CSARDAAGGTDTQYF. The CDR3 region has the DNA TGCAGTGCTAGAGATGCTGCGGGGGGCACAGATACGCAGTATTTT.

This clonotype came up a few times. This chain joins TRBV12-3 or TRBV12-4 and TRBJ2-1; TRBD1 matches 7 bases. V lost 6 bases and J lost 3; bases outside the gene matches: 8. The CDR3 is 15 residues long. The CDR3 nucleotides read TGTGCCAGCAGACCGACAGGGATTTACTACAATGAGCAGTTCTTC. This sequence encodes CASRPTGIYYNEQFF.

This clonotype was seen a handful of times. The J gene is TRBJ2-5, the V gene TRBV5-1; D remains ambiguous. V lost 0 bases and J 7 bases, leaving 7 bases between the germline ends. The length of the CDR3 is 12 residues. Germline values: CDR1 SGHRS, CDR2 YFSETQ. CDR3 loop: CASSLDAATQYF. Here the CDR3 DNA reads TGCGCCAGCAGCTTGGATGCCGCGACCCAGTACTTC.

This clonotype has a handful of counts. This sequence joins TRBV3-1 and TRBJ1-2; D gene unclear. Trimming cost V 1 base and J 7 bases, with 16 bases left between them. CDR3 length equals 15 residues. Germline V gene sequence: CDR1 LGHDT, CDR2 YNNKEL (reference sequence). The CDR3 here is CASSQGSDPLGGYTF. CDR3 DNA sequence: TGTGCCAGCAGCCAAGGGTCGGATCCCTTGGGTGGCTACACCTTC.

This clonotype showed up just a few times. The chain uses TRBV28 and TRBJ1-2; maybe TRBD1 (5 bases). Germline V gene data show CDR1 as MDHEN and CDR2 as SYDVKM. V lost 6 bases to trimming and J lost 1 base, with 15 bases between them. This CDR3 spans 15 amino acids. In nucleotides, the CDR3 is TGTGCCAGCAGATACTCCTCGGGGGGTAACTATGGCTACACCTTC. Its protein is CASRYSSGGNYGYTF.

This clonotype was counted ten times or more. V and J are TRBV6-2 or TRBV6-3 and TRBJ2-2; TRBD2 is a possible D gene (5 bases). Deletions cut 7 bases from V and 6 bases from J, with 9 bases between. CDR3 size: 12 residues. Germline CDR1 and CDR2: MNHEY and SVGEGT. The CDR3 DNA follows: TGTGCCAGCAAGGCGGGTCCCGGGGAGCTGTTTTTT. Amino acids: CASKAGPGELFF.

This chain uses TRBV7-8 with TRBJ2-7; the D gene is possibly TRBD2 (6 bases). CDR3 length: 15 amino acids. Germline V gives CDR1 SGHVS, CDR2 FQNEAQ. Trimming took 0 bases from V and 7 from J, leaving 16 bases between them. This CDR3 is CASSLAEGTLGEQYF. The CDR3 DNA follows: TGTGCCAGCAGCTTAGCGGAGGGGACCTTAGGGGAGCAGTACTTC.

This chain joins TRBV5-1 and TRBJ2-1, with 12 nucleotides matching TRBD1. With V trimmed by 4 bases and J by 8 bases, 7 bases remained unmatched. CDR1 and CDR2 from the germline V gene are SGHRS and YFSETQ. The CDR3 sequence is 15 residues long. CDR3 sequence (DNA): TGCGCCAGCAGCCGCGGGACAGGGGGCATCGATGAGCAGTTCTTC. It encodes CASSRGTGGIDEQFF.

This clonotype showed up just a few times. The CDR3 spells CASSLEASGTYNEQFF. The CDR3 bases are TGCGCCAGCAGCTTGGAGGCTAGCGGAACTTACAATGAGCAGTTCTTC. The chain is built from TRBV5-1 and TRBJ2-1; 7 bases agree with TRBD2. Per the germline V gene, CDR1 is SGHRS and CDR2 is YFSETQ. After removal of 0 bases from V and 4 bases from J, the junction contained 7 bases not matched to a gene. The CDR3 covers 16 residues.

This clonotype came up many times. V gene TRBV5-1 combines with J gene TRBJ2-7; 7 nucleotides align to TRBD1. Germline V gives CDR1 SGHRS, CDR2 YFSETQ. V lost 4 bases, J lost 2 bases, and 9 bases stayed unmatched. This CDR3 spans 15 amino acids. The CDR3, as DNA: TGCGCCAGCAGCGTCATCTCAGGGGGAACCTACGAGCAGTACTTC. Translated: CASSVISGGTYEQYF.

Here the CDR3 reads CASSPRQFWGTGELFF. Here the CDR3 DNA reads TGTGCCAGCAGCCCCCGACAGTTTTGGGGCACCGGGGAGCTGTTTTTT. The chain uses TRBV3-1 and TRBJ2-2; perhaps TRBD1 as D (5 bases). Germline lookup yields CDR1 LGHDT and CDR2 YNNKEL (reference sequence). The V gene lost 4 bases and the J gene lost 4 bases, with 16 bases spanning the gap. The CDR3 covers 16 residues.

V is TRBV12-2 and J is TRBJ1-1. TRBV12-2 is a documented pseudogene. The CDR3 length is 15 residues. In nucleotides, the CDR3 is TGTGCAAGTCGCTTAGAAGTGGCAGGAAGGTCTGAAGCTTTCTTT. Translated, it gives CASRLEVAGRSEAFF.

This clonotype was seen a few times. The CDR3 DNA reads as TGTGCCAGCAGCTCGCGGACAGGGATGGCAGAGACCCAGTACTTC. It translates to CASSSRTGMAETQYF. The V gene is TRBV7-9, the J gene TRBJ2-5, with 8 bases lining up with TRBD1. Germline trimming cut 4 bases from V and 4 bases from J; bases unmatched to any gene: 8. CDR3 length: 15 residues. Germline lookup yields CDR1 SEHNR and CDR2 FQNEAQ (reference sequence).

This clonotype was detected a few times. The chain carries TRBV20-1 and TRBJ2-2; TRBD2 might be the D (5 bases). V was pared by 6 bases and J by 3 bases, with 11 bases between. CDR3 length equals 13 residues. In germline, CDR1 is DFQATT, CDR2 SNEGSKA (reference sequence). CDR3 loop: CSARGGDTGELFF. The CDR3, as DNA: TGCAGTGCCCGAGGAGGCGACACCGGGGAGCTGTTTTTT.